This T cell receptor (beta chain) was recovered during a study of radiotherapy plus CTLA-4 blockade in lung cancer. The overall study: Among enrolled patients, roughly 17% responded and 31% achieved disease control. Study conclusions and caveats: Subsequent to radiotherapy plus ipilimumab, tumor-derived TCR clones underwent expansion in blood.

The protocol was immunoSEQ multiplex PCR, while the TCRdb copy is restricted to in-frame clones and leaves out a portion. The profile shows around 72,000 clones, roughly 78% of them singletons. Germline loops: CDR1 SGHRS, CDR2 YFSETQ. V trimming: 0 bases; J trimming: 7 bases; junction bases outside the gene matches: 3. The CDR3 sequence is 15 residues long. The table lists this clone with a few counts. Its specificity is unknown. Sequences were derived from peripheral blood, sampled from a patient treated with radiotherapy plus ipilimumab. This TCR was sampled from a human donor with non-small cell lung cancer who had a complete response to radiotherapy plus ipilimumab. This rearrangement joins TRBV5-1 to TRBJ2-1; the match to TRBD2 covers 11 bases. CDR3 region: CASSLVAGGRNEQFF. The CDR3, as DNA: TGCGCCAGCAGCTTGGTAGCGGGAGGGAGAAATGAGCAGTTCTTC.